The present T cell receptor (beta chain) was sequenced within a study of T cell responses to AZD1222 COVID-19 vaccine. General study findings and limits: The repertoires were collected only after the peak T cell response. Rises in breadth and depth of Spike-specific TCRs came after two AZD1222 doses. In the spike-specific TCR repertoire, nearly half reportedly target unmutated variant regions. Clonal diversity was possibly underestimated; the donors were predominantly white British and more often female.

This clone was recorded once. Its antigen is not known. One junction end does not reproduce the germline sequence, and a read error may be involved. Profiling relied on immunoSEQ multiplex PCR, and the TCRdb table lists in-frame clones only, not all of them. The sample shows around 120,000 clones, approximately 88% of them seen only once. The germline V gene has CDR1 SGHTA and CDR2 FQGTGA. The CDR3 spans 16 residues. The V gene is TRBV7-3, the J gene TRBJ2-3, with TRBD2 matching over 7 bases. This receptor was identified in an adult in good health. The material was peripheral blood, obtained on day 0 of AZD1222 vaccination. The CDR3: CASSLTGGSGTDTQYF. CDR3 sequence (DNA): TGTGCCAGCAGTTTAACGGGCGGGAGCGGCACAGATACGCAGTATTTT.